What follows are 7 T cell receptor beta chains derived from one specimen sequenced in a study of post-analysis software for immune sequencing data. Study-level findings and limits: TRBV5-6, TRBV5-1 and TRBV20-1 were among 4 or 5 TRBV segments more frequent in patients than controls.

Unique molecular identifiers were present in the TCR beta cDNA libraries. Each CDR3 protein gets one entry after TCRdb re-called the PCR reads with MiXCR. Among 150,000 to 200,000 distinct CDR3 sequences, approximately 28% were seen once, and the ten largest hold about 1.6%. These TCRs are of unknown antigen specificity. Sequencing was done on a sample of blood. The source is a girl between 10 and 17 years old with multiple sclerosis.

CDR3 sequence reads: CASSSLSGELFF. As DNA, the CDR3 is TGTGCCAGCAGTTCTCTTTCCGGGGAGCTGTTTTTT. The chain employs TRBV12-3 or TRBV12-4 and TRBJ2-2; D remains ambiguous. V was shortened by 4 bases and J by 6 bases, with 6 bases between the two germline ends. The CDR3 has 12 residues.

This clonotype was seen a few times. The V gene is TRBV7-2, the J gene TRBJ1-1, with a weak D call TRBD1 (5 bases). CDR3 size: 16 residues. Germline V gene data show CDR1 as SGHTA and CDR2 as FQGNSA. V lost 2 bases and J 1 base, leaving 14 bases between the germline ends. The CDR3 DNA sequence: TGTGCCAGCAGCTTACGTTACTCAGGGCGGAACACTGAAGCTTTCTTT. Its translation is CASSLRYSGRNTEAFF.

This clonotype was observed a few times. The chain couples TRBV18 to TRBJ1-1, with D perhaps matching TRBD1 (6 bases). V gave up 5 bases and J gave up 3 bases, with 16 bases separating them. This CDR3 spans 15 amino acids. The germline gives CDR1 KGHSH, CDR2 LQKENI. CDR3 region: CASSSRGGRDTEAFF. The CDR3 nucleotides are TGTGCCAGCTCATCTCGTGGGGGGCGGGACACTGAAGCTTTCTTT.

This clonotype has a count of ten or more. V usage is TRBV29-1 and J usage is TRBJ2-3, with D uncertain. This CDR3 has 10 amino acids. V shed 6 bases and J shed 5 bases, with 6 bases lying between them. Germline V CDR1 and CDR2: SQVTM, ANQGSEA. The CDR3, as DNA: TGCAGCGTACACAGAGATACGCAGTATTTT. Translation gives CSVHRDTQYF.

This clonotype was counted at least ten times. V usage is TRBV9 and J usage is TRBJ2-1, with a possible D match to TRBD1 (5 bases). CDR3 length: 16 residues. The germline CDR1 and CDR2 sequences are SGDLS and YYNGEE. V was clipped by 6 bases and J by 0 bases, with 16 bases between them. The CDR3 DNA follows: TGTGCCAGCAACGTGGGGCAGAGGAGCTCCTACAATGAGCAGTTCTTC. Translation gives CASNVGQRSSYNEQFF.

V is TRBV12-3 or TRBV12-4 and J is TRBJ2-1, with 9 bases identical to TRBD1. The CDR3 consists of 15 residues. V dropped 6 bases and J dropped 5; count of bases not matched to a gene: 8. CDR3 sequence reads: CASSPGQGSDNEQFF. Here the CDR3 DNA reads TGTGCCAGCAGCCCGGGACAGGGTAGCGACAATGAGCAGTTCTTC.

This clonotype has just a few counts. This chain uses TRBV3-1 with TRBJ2-7; no clear D gene. This CDR3 has 13 residues. Between the trimmed V and J ends, which lost 2 bases and 5 bases, there was a span of 10 bases. Germline values: CDR1 LGHDT, CDR2 YNNKEL (reference sequence). Here the CDR3 DNA reads TGTGCCAGCAGCCAACTCGGCAGGAACGAGCAGTACTTC. Its protein product is CASSQLGRNEQYF.